These T cell receptor beta chains were read from a single sample in a study of OX40 agonist ivuxolimab in advanced cancers. The data were produced by immunoSEQ multiplex PCR, yet TCRdb's version contains in-frame clones alone and is incomplete. The sample records tens of thousands of clones, roughly nine tenths being singletons. Material: CD4+ or CD8+ T cells sorted from blood, obtained in a trial of the OX40 agonist ivuxolimab. Source of these receptors: an adult with an advanced solid tumor such as melanoma, head and neck, liver or kidney cancer. CDR3s include the opening cysteine and the closing phenylalanine or tryptophan. A D gene is named only where the DNA matches it firmly. Expanded clones get a size class; other rows say once, few or many, or leave the size out.

j_call d_call v_call clone_size cdr3_length cdr3_nt cdr3_aa
TRBJ2-5 TRBD2 TRBV18 few 18 TGTGCCAGCTCACCACCGAGGACTAGCGCGATCAGCGGGGAGACCCAGTACTTC CASSPPRTSAISGETQYF
TRBJ2-6 NA TRBV4-2 few 16 TGTGCCAGCAGCCAAGGACTAAACTCTGGGGCCAACGTCCTGACTTTC CASSQGLNSGANVLTF
TRBJ2-1 NA TRBV30 NA 13 TGTGCCTGGAGTATGCTCAGGGCCCAATCTCAGTTCTTC CAWSMLRAQSQFF
TRBJ1-2 NA TRBV6-7 NA 16 TGTGCCAGCAGTTCCTCCCCGGGCCAACGTTTAGGGGGCTACACCTTC CASSSSPGQRLGGYTF
TRBJ2-7 NA TRBV6-6 once 15 TGTGCCAGCAGTTACTCGGCAGCGGAGGAATACGAGCAGTACTTC CASSYSAAEEYEQYF
TRBJ2-1 TRBD1 TRBV7-9 NA 17 TGTGCCAGCAGCTCCTTGCGGGGACAGGGTGGCAGGGATGAGCAGTTCTTC CASSSLRGQGGRDEQFF
TRBJ2-3 TRBD1 TRBV7-3 NA 14 TGTGCCAGCAGCCAGGACAGGGACGCAGATACGCAGTATTTT CASSQDRDADTQYF
TRBJ2-1 TRBD2 TRBV6-1 NA 15 TGTGCCAGCAGGGGGACTAGCGGGGGCTACAATGAGCAGTTCTTC CASRGTSGGYNEQFF
TRBJ2-7 TRBD1 TRBV5-4 NA 16 TGTGCCAGCAGTCTGGCGTGGACAGGGGAAAGCTACGAGCAGTACTTC CASSLAWTGESYEQYF
TRBJ2-7 TRBD1 TRBV18 NA 15 TGTGCCAGCTCACCATTTCGGGACAGAACATACGAGCAGTACTTC CASSPFRDRTYEQYF
TRBJ1-3 TRBD1 TRBV6-1 NA 15 TGTGCCAGCGTAAGGACAGGTCTCTCTGGAAACACCATATATTTT CASVRTGLSGNTIYF
TRBJ2-5 NA TRBV7-9 once 14 TGTGCCAGCAGCGGCTGGACAGAGCAAGAGACCCAGTACTTC CASSGWTEQETQYF
TRBJ2-3 TRBD1 TRBV5-3 NA 16 TGTGCCAGAAGCTTGGGAGGGGGCAGGTCGGCAGATACGCAGTATTTT CARSLGGGRSADTQYF
TRBJ2-7 NA TRBV2 NA 11 TGTGCCAGCAGTCGCTCCTACGAGCAGTACTTC CASSRSYEQYF
TRBJ2-7 NA TRBV7-9 NA 11 TGTGCCAGCAGCGGATCCTACGAGCAGTACTTC CASSGSYEQYF
TRBJ2-1 NA TRBV12-2 once 11 TGTGCAACTTGCGGGGGCCCTGAGCAGTTCTTC CATCGGPEQFF
TRBJ2-7 TRBD2 TRBV7-3 NA 15 TGTGCCAGCAGCCCATCAGCGACTAGCGGCTACGAGCAGTACTTC CASSPSATSGYEQYF
TRBJ2-5 TRBD1 TRBV18 NA 13 TGTGCCAGCGGGGGACAGCCACAAGAGACCCAGTACTTC CASGGQPQETQYF
TRBJ1-3 NA TRBV7-6 NA 14 TGTGCCAGCAGCCTTCAGAGCTCTGGAAACACCATATATTTT CASSLQSSGNTIYF
TRBJ2-3 NA TRBV28 NA 15 TGTGCCAGCAGCTCATCCCTCCGGGTTATAGATACGCAGTATTTT CASSSSLRVIDTQYF
TRBJ2-5 TRBD1 TRBV18 NA 16 TGTGCCAGCTCACCGGCAGGACAGGGAGGTAGAGAGACCCAGTACTTC CASSPAGQGGRETQYF
TRBJ1-2 NA TRBV5-6 NA 16 TGTGCCAGCAGCAAACGAAGGACCGACGCTCCCGGCAGCTACACCTTC CASSKRRTDAPGSYTF
TRBJ2-6 NA TRBV5-1 NA 17 TGCGCCAGCAGCTTGGAGGTCGGCGGCTCTGGGGCCAACGTCCTGACTTTC CASSLEVGGSGANVLTF
TRBJ2-7 NA TRBV27 NA 11 TGTGCCACCGCTCACTCCTACGAGCAGTACTTC CATAHSYEQYF
TRBJ2-6 NA TRBV5-1 NA 15 TGCGCCAGCAGCCAACAGGTCTCTGGGGCCAACGTCCTGACTTTC CASSQQVSGANVLTF
TRBJ1-3 NA TRBV9 NA 14 TGTGCCAGCAGCGTAGGGGCCCCTGGAAACACCATATATTTT CASSVGAPGNTIYF
TRBJ1-6 TRBD1 TRBV7-9 NA 16 TGTGCCAGCAGCCCGCGGGACAGGGGCTATAATTCACCCCTCCACTTT CASSPRDRGYNSPLHF
TRBJ2-7 TRBD1 TRBV2 NA 14 TGTGCCAGCAGGACCGGGACAGGCTCCTACGAGCAGTACTTC CASRTGTGSYEQYF
TRBJ2-1 NA TRBV19 NA 13 TGTGCCAGTAGTAAGAGAGCGTACAATGAGCAGTTCTTC CASSKRAYNEQFF
TRBJ2-7 NA TRBV5-6 once 15 TGTGCCAGCAGCAAAAGTCCCGGGACAAACTACGAGCAGTACTTC CASSKSPGTNYEQYF
TRBJ2-7 NA TRBV7-8 once 14 TGTGCCAGCAGCCCATCTACAGGGATATACGAGCAGTACTTC CASSPSTGIYEQYF
TRBJ1-3 NA TRBV6-6 NA 15 TGTGCCAGCAGTTACCATTACTCGGCTGGAAACACCATATATTTT CASSYHYSAGNTIYF